The rows below give T cell receptor beta chains drawn from one sample of a study of cytomegalovirus exposure and HLA in healthy donors. Profiling relied on immunoSEQ multiplex PCR, and the TCRdb table lists in-frame clones only, not all of them. The table shows more than 85,000 clones, with 63% occurring only once. Input material: PBMCs. The receptors were gathered from a woman aged 30 to 39 in good health and CMV-seronegative. Both conserved end residues are part of each CDR3. D genes are given only for firm matches. The size entry is marked missing in some rows and otherwise reads once, few, many or a size class.

TGTGCCAGCAGCGTAGCCCAGGGTGAGTTCTACGAGCAGTACTTC CASSVAQGEFYEQYF TRBJ2-7 TRBV9 - -
TGTGCCAGCAGCGCCCAGGACAGTTTTAGGGAGACCCAGTACTTC CASSAQDSFRETQYF TRBJ2-5 TRBV9 - -
TGTGCCAGCAGCTACGGACTAGCGGGAGGAAACAATGAGCAGTTCTTC CASSYGLAGGNNEQFF TRBJ2-1 TRBV11-3 TRBD2 few
TGTGCCAGCAGCTCGGGGACAGTCAAAAACACTGAAGCTTTCTTT CASSSGTVKNTEAFF TRBJ1-1 TRBV5-4 TRBD1 -
TGTGCCAGCAGTTGGGGTAGGGGGACTACGTTCACCTACGAGCAGTACTTC CASSWGRGTTFTYEQYF TRBJ2-7 TRBV27 - -
TGTGCCAGCAGACACCGGACAGGCGTTAGCACAGATACGCAGTATTTT CASRHRTGVSTDTQYF TRBJ2-3 TRBV5-4 TRBD1 -
TGTGCCAGCAAGGACCAGGGGGACAATCAGCCCCAGCATTTT CASKDQGDNQPQHF TRBJ1-5 TRBV7-9 TRBD1 once
TGTGCCAGCAGTTTGGGGCGGGATACGCAGTATTTT CASSLGRDTQYF TRBJ2-3 TRBV27 - -
TGTGCCAGCAGGATTGTCCGAGGATTGGACTATGGCTACACCTTC CASRIVRGLDYGYTF TRBJ1-2 TRBV28 - -
TGTGCCAGCAGCCGGGACCCGGAGGGGTATGGCTACACCTTC CASSRDPEGYGYTF TRBJ1-2 TRBV9 - few
TGTGCCAGTAGCCAGGACAGGGACACTGAAGCTTTCTTT CASSQDRDTEAFF TRBJ1-1 TRBV19 TRBD1 medium-sized
TGTGCCAGCAGCGCGCTAACTAGCGGGGGAGGGAATGAGCAGTTCTTC CASSALTSGGGNEQFF TRBJ2-1 TRBV9 TRBD2 -
TGTGCCAGCAGTTCGACTAGCGCGAGCTCCTACAATGAGCAGTTCTTC CASSSTSASSYNEQFF TRBJ2-1 TRBV28 TRBD2 -
TGCGCCAGCAGCAGAGCGGGAGGCACCGGGGAGCTGTTTTTT CASSRAGGTGELFF TRBJ2-2 TRBV10-1 TRBD2 -
TGTGCCAGCAGTTTAGTGGGGACAGGGGGCTACGAGCAGTACTTC CASSLVGTGGYEQYF TRBJ2-7 TRBV28 TRBD1 -
TGTGCCAGCAGCCAAGTCCCCGGGACAGGGGGGGACTATTACGAGCAGTACTTC CASSQVPGTGGDYYEQYF TRBJ2-7 TRBV14 TRBD1 -
TGTGCCAGCAGCTTTCCGCGTCACACTGAAGCTTTCTTT CASSFPRHTEAFF TRBJ1-1 TRBV5-6 - -
TGTGCCAGCTCACCGACTAATTCCTACGAGCAGTACTTC CASSPTNSYEQYF TRBJ2-7 TRBV18 - -
TGCGCCAGCAGAAGTGGTGCGGGGGTGGGAGTCACAGATACGCAGTATTTT CASRSGAGVGVTDTQYF TRBJ2-3 TRBV5-1 TRBD2 -
TGTGTGTGTGGGGACTTTGGCAATGAGCAGTTCTTC CVCGDFGNEQFF TRBJ2-1 TRBV28 - -
TGCGCCAGCAGCCAAGGACCTAGCGGGAGAATAATGGATGAGCAGTTCTTC CASSQGPSGRIMDEQFF TRBJ2-1 TRBV4-3 TRBD2 few
TGTGCCAGCAGTGATCTGCCGGGACAGATAGGTGAAGCTTTCTTT CASSDLPGQIGEAFF TRBJ1-1 TRBV2 TRBD1 few
TGTGCCAGCAGTTTATCAGTCAGGGGGCGGGAGGGGCCCCAGCATTTT CASSLSVRGREGPQHF TRBJ1-5 TRBV27 TRBD1 -
TGCGCCAGCAGCTTAGGGGGGGGTAGCGTCGATACGCAGTATTTT CASSLGGGSVDTQYF TRBJ2-3 TRBV5-1 - -
TGCGCCAGCAGCTACCAGGGACTAGCGGGAGGTTCACGTACGCAGTATTTT CASSYQGLAGGSRTQYF TRBJ2-3 TRBV5-1 TRBD2 -
TGCGCCAGCAGCTTGGCCAGCGGGAGCTCCTACAATGAGCAGTTCTTC CASSLASGSSYNEQFF TRBJ2-1 TRBV5-1 TRBD2 few
TGTGCCACCAGCAGTGGGGACACCGGTGAGCAGTTCTTC CATSSGDTGEQFF TRBJ2-1 TRBV15 - -
TGTGCCAGCAGTTACGATGGGGCGGATTCAGATACGCAGTATTTT CASSYDGADSDTQYF TRBJ2-3 TRBV6-5 - -
TGTGCCAGCAGTTCGTACAGGGTTAGCGAGCAGTACTTC CASSSYRVSEQYF TRBJ2-7 TRBV6-5 - -
TGCGCCAGCAGCTTTGAGGCAGCTTCCTACGAGCAGTACTTC CASSFEAASYEQYF TRBJ2-7 TRBV5-1 - -
TGTGCCAGCAGCTTTGGGACTAGCCGAGAGACCCAGTACTTC CASSFGTSRETQYF TRBJ2-5 TRBV7-6 TRBD2 -
TGCGCCAGCCGGTCCAGGGGCCCTAATGAAAAACTGTTTTTT CASRSRGPNEKLFF TRBJ1-4 TRBV5-1 - few
TGTGCCAGCAGCACGGACTCACTCTTGCAGTTCTTC CASSTDSLLQFF TRBJ2-1 TRBV5-6 - -
TGTGCCAGCAGCCCAGGACTAGCGGGAGGTTTCTACGAGCAGTACTTC CASSPGLAGGFYEQYF TRBJ2-7 TRBV7-2 TRBD2 few
TGTGCCAGCAGTTTCCCAACCGGGACTAGCGGGAGTACCGGGGAGCTGTTTTTT CASSFPTGTSGSTGELFF TRBJ2-2 TRBV7-2 TRBD2 few
TGTGCCAGCAGCTCGACCGGGACAAGGACTGAAAAACTGTTTTTT CASSSTGTRTEKLFF TRBJ1-4 TRBV7-2 - -
TGTGCCAGTACCCCGGGACACCGGTCTAACTATGGCTACACCTTC CASTPGHRSNYGYTF TRBJ1-2 TRBV19 - few
TGTGCCAGCAGCATAGCGGAAGAGCCCCCTGAGCAGTTCTTC CASSIAEEPPEQFF TRBJ2-1 TRBV5-4 - -
TGCGCCAGCAGCTTGTCCTTAGGCAGGGTTGGGGACACTGAAGCTTTCTTT CASSLSLGRVGDTEAFF TRBJ1-1 TRBV5-1 - once
TGTGCCAGCAGCAAAGAGTCCACACCAGCCTACGAGCAGTACTTC CASSKESTPAYEQYF TRBJ2-7 TRBV21-1 - -
TGTGCCAGCAGTCCCTCGGGGGGAAAACTGTTTTTT CASSPSGGKLFF TRBJ1-4 TRBV27 - -
TGTGCCAGCAGCTCTAGCGGGAGTAGGTCCTACGAGCAGTACTTC CASSSSGSRSYEQYF TRBJ2-7 TRBV7-2 TRBD2 -
TGTGCCAGCAGCCCTCTCGGGCGGGGGGGACGGTGGAGCACAGATACGCAGTATTTT CASSPLGRGGRWSTDTQYF TRBJ2-3 TRBV4-2 TRBD2 -
TGTGCCACCAGCAGAGTGGGACATGGAAGCTCCTACAATGAGCAGTTCTTC CATSRVGHGSSYNEQFF TRBJ2-1 TRBV15 - -
TGTGCCAGCTCCGGACAGTATGGCTACACCTTC CASSGQYGYTF TRBJ1-2 TRBV18 - -
TGCAGCGCCGGAGCTACCTCCCACGAGCAGTACTTC CSAGATSHEQYF TRBJ2-7 TRBV29-1 - few
TGTGCCAGCAGCTTAGCGGGAGAACGGGTCGAGCAGTACTTC CASSLAGERVEQYF TRBJ2-7 TRBV11-2 - -
TGTGCCTGGACCGGGACAGGGGCCCGCGAGCAGTACTTC CAWTGTGAREQYF TRBJ2-7 TRBV30 TRBD1 -
TGTGCCAGCAGTTGGGGGGAGGGCGCGGAAGCTTTCTTT CASSWGEGAEAFF TRBJ1-1 TRBV25-1 - -
TGTGCCAGCAGTTACGGTAGCGGGGCCTACGAGCAGTACTTC CASSYGSGAYEQYF TRBJ2-7 TRBV6-5 TRBD2 -
TGTGCCAGCAGTTTTGAGGACAGGGTGGCCTATGGCTACACCTTC CASSFEDRVAYGYTF TRBJ1-2 TRBV28 TRBD1 -
TGTGCCAGCAGTTTGCAGGGAAGGACTGAAGCTTTCTTT CASSLQGRTEAFF TRBJ1-1 TRBV6-6 - few
TGCGCCAGCAGCCCAAGGGGCAGGTACCCGACCCGGGACACTGAAGCTTTCTTT CASSPRGRYPTRDTEAFF TRBJ1-1 TRBV23-1 - -
TGCGCCAGCAGCTTAGGGGGTCGGGAAGAGACCCAGTACTTC CASSLGGREETQYF TRBJ2-5 TRBV5-1 - -
TGTGCCAGTACGGCGGGAGGGCCAGGTGAGCAGTTCTTC CASTAGGPGEQFF TRBJ2-1 TRBV7-3 TRBD2 -
TGTGCCAGCAGGTCGGACTGGCCCGTCCTGACTTTC CASRSDWPVLTF TRBJ2-6 TRBV28 - -